This T cell receptor beta chain was obtained from a study of blood T cell repertoires in COVID-19. Turning to the study itself: There were acute and convalescent COVID-19 samples, and they came from the United States, Italy and Spain. In each case, the material was cDNA or gDNA derived from T cells, B-cell-depleted T cells, or PBMCs.

Germline trimming cut 0 bases from V and 4 bases from J; bases unmatched to any gene: 4. Germline-derived CDR1 and CDR2 are SGDLS and YYNGEE. CDR3 length: 15 amino acids. Per the authors' pipeline: Estimation of nucleated cell counts was performed using reference gene primer amplification. Sequencing was performed with immunoSEQ multiplex PCR; in TCRdb, only in-frame clones are kept and a portion is missing. The DNA was the basis for D and trimming; V, J and clone size are from that table. Here the sample spans some 330,000 clones, over 70% being singletons. The study drew participants aged about 18 to 89 years from approximately 25 US areas.

Sequenced: PBMCs or T cells enriched from blood (not recorded which). The receptor was derived from a man aged 30-40 years who had recovered from COVID-19. The chain has TRBV9 and TRBJ1-3, with 7 bases that match TRBD1. CDR3 coding DNA: TGTGCCAGCAGCGTAGGAGAGACAGGGGGAAACACCATATATTTT. Translation gives CASSVGETGGNTIYF.